This TCR beta chain was sequenced in a study of blood T cell repertoires in COVID-19. On the study more broadly: PBMCs, B-cell-depleted T cells, or T cells were the source of the cDNA or gDNA that made up the material.

The CDR3 spans 15 residues. In germline, CDR1 is MNHEY, CDR2 SVGAGI. The V end lost 2 bases, the J end lost 4 bases, and 9 bases lay between the germline ends. Profiled with immunoSEQ multiplex PCR; TCRdb holds only in-frame clones, not every one. The table lists over 200,000 clones, approximately 78% of them singletons, with about 12% in the top ten. Sequencing input: peripheral blood. This TCR came from a woman in her thirties or forties with acute or convalescent COVID-19. The genes are TRBV6-5 and TRBJ1-6; tentative D call: TRBD1 (5 bases). CDR3 residues: CASSYVDSYNSPLHF. The DNA for the CDR3 is TGTGCCAGCAGTTACGTCGACAGTTATAATTCACCCCTCCACTTT.